This T cell receptor (beta chain) is drawn from a study of T-cell reconstitution after alpha-beta-depleted transplantation in children (dated by TCRdb to between 2015 and 2016). For the wider study: T-cell immune reconstitution after TCRalphabeta/CD19-depleted allogeneic hematopoietic cell transplantation in children was quantitatively tracked in the study by means of TCR repertoire profiling.

The method behind the library was PCR. Sequencing used an Illumina HiSeq 2500. TCR libraries were prepared with molecular barcoding, using unique molecular identifiers to normalize TCRbeta repertoire quantification. The public reads were run again by TCRdb, first through fastp at Q25 and then through MiXCR, and only productive beta chains were kept. For every CDR3 protein sequence, its rows merge into one entry that carries the most common genes and DNA. This sample has around 960,000 distinct CDR3 sequences in its table, and roughly 29% of those were observed once. Over 25% of the sample lies in the top ten. The full study reports these points: About two months after transplant, the apparently early recovery of alphabetaT-cell counts reportedly depended on just several hundred clones that had expanded rapidly and came from non-depleted graft cells. In some patients, high TCRbeta diversity at day 60 was attributed to recipient T cells and intrathymic progenitors that had survived conditioning. Hyperexpanded clone frequencies declined over subsequent months; after one year, T-cell counts and TCRbeta diversity were mostly attributed to newly produced T cells.

In this sample, this clonotype turned up a few times. It lacks a known antigen. Base qualities are missing; no much larger clone stands one base away. Looking up the germline V gene yields CDR1 SQVTM and CDR2 ANQGSEA. Measured from the cysteine to the phenylalanine, the CDR3 is 14 residues long. Kept here is only the CDR3 DNA, which spans 42 bases and is read in frame from base 1. V and J lose 6 bases and 2 bases, and a span of 17 bases separates them. What this sample's treatment or condition label stands for: allogeneic hematopoietic cell transplantation with graft depleted of TCRalphabeta T cells and CD19 B cells. The children who served as transplant recipients had been given grafts of TCRalphabeta/CD19-depleted allogeneic hematopoietic cells.

The rearrangement combines TRBV29-1 with TRBJ2-7; the D gene is tentatively TRBD1 or TRBD2, each matching 5 bases. The sample was PBMCs, mostly from graft donor cells, taken 360 days after TCRalphabeta/CD19-depleted stem cell transplant. This receptor was identified in a boy younger than two who had a stem cell transplant for SCID, so the T cells may come from the graft donor. The sequenced DNA is TGCAGCGTCGCTGAGGTGGGACGGCCCTACGAGCAGTACTTC. Translated, this is CSVAEVGRPYEQYF.